These 13 T cell receptor beta chains came from one sample sequenced in a study of neoadjuvant anti-PD-1 for oral cavity cancer. Time point given: after neoadjuvant nivolumab, at surgical resection. Here immunoSEQ multiplex PCR was the method, and the copy in TCRdb shows in-frame clones only, minus some. The profile shows some 61,000 clones, 85% of them singletons. Source: PBMCs, taken after nivolumab (anti-PD-1) treatment. These receptor sequences come from a person aged 35 to 85 with oral cavity squamous cell carcinoma.

The V gene is TRBV28, the J gene TRBJ2-7; D might be TRBD1 (6 bases). The germline V and J ends were trimmed by 5 bases and 4 bases, with 21 bases remaining between them. The germline V gene encodes CDR1 MDHEN and CDR2 SYDVKM. This CDR3 spans 16 amino acids. As DNA, the CDR3 is TGTGCCAGCAGTCGCCATATTACAGGGAAAGGGTACGAGCAGTACTTC. Protein product: CASSRHITGKGYEQYF.

This clone occurred a few times. This chain joins TRBV5-4 and TRBJ2-3; D ambiguous. Germline V gives CDR1 SGHNT, CDR2 YYREEE (reference sequence). CDR3 length equals 12 residues. V was cut by 0 bases and J by 4 bases, with 3 bases left in between. Written as DNA, the CDR3 is TGTGCCAGCAGCTTGGAATCAGATACGCAGTATTTT. This encodes CASSLESDTQYF.

This clone was observed a handful of times. The gene calls are TRBV15 and TRBJ1-4; unclear D gene. Trimming shortened V by 1 base and J by 4 bases, and 10 bases separated the two germline ends. Germline CDR1 LNHNV, CDR2 YYDKDF (reference sequence). The CDR3 runs 15 residues. The CDR3 DNA follows: TGTGCCACCAGCAGAGGGGATCAGATTAATGAAAAACTGTTTTTT. Amino acid sequence: CATSRGDQINEKLFF.

In its sample, this clone was seen once. The V gene is TRBV27, the J gene TRBJ1-4; 7 bases fit TRBD1. Germline values: CDR1 MNHEY, CDR2 SMNVEV (reference sequence). This CDR3 is 13 amino acids long. The ends lost 10 bases at V and 8 bases at J; junction bases unmatched: 10. The CDR3 loop reads CATRGGGEEKLFF. For the CDR3, the DNA is TGTGCCACCCGGGGAGGGGGCGAAGAAAAACTGTTTTTT.

Concerning this clone: The junction does not match germline at one end; this may be a read error. The chain joins TRBV27 to TRBJ2-7, with 10 bases that match TRBD2. The CDR3 spans 14 residues. CDR1 and CDR2 from the germline V gene are MNHEY and SMNVEV (reference sequence). For the CDR3, the DNA is TGTGCCTGCAGTTTTTCTAGCGGGAGTTACGAGCAGTACTTC. It is translated as CACSFSSGSYEQYF.

In DNA form, the CDR3 reads TGTGCCAGCAGTTCCGGGACAGCGAGCTATGGCTACACCTTC. It is translated as CASSSGTASYGYTF. J is TRBJ1-2 and V is TRBV2; TRBD1 aligns across 7 bases. Unmatched junction bases numbered 7, after V lost 5 bases and J lost 4 bases. The CDR3 is made up of 14 amino acids. Germline CDR1 is SNHLY and CDR2 is FYNNEI.

The chain uses TRBV5-1 and TRBJ1-4; D possibly corresponds to TRBD1 (5 bases). CDR1 is SGHRS and CDR2 is YFSETQ in the germline V gene. The CDR3 runs 16 residues. Trimming left V 4 bases short and J 7 bases short, with 20 bases between. CDR3 amino acids: CASSLSSFGDLEKLFF. Written as DNA, the CDR3 is TGCGCCAGCAGCCTATCAAGTTTTGGGGACCTTGAAAAACTGTTTTTT.

This clone was seen only a few times. The chain joins TRBV5-1 to TRBJ2-7, with a possible D match to TRBD1 (6 bases). CDR1 is SGHRS and CDR2 is YFSETQ in the germline V gene. This CDR3 is 13 amino acids long. Trimming left V 4 bases short and J 5 bases short, with 13 bases between. The CDR3 region is CASSHRVPDEQYF. In DNA, the CDR3 is TGCGCCAGCAGCCACAGGGTTCCGGACGAGCAGTACTTC.

The V and J genes are TRBV19 and TRBJ2-1; a weak D match, TRBD2 (6 bases). The CDR3 is 15 amino acids. Germline V gives CDR1 LNHDA, CDR2 SQIVND (reference sequence). The germline V and J ends were trimmed by 9 bases and 0 bases, with 15 bases remaining between them. CDR3 protein: CASFNGSSSYNEQFF. Here the CDR3 DNA reads TGTGCCAGCTTCAACGGGAGCAGCTCCTACAATGAGCAGTTCTTC.

The chain recombines TRBV5-4 with TRBJ2-2, with a tentative D call TRBD2 (6 bases). Germline V CDR1 and CDR2: SGHNT, YYREEE (reference sequence). V was cut by 2 bases and J by 3 bases, with 11 bases left in between. The CDR3 covers 15 residues. CDR3 DNA: TGTGCCAGCAGCTTCGCGGGAAGGGACACCGGGGAGCTGTTTTTT. The encoded protein is CASSFAGRDTGELFF.

The V call is TRBV7-3, the J call TRBJ2-3; TRBD2 matches 7 bases. The germline V gene encodes CDR1 SGHTA and CDR2 FQGTGA. The J segment lost 6 bases and the V segment lost 4 bases, leaving 7 bases of the junction unmatched. CDR3 length: 14 amino acids. The CDR3 DNA is TGTGCCAGCAGCTCCGGACTAGGGTGGGATACGCAGTATTTT. Its translation: CASSSGLGWDTQYF.

This chain uses TRBV6-4 with TRBJ1-1, with D unresolved. The V gene lost 3 bases and the J gene lost 0 bases, with 5 bases spanning the gap. Germline lookup yields CDR1 MRHNA and CDR2 SNTAGT. The CDR3 has 13 residues. In nucleotides, the CDR3 is TGTGCCAGCAGTGAGGGGTTGAACACTGAAGCTTTCTTT. Translated, it gives CASSEGLNTEAFF.

This clone appeared a single time. CDR3 amino acids: CASSPGGVARQETQYF. In nucleotides, the CDR3 is TGTGCCAGCTCACCAGGGGGGGTAGCGAGACAAGAGACCCAGTACTTC. The rearrangement links TRBV18 to TRBJ2-5; 7 nucleotides agree with TRBD2. This CDR3 has 16 amino acids. CDR1 and CDR2 from the germline V gene are KGHSH and LQKENI. The ends lost 2 bases at V and 2 bases at J; junction bases unmatched: 8.